This T cell receptor beta chain appears in the sequencing data of a study of read filtering for tumor transcriptome and immune sequencing. This clonotype was seen repeatedly, ten times or more. One end of the junction varies from germline; a read error may be responsible. The library was built from around 400 ng RNA with molecular barcoded adaptors for alpha/delta and beta/gamma chains. TCRdb reprocessed the reads with MiXCR, giving one entry per CDR3 protein. The sample has 75,000 to 95,000 distinct CDR3 sequences; approximately 13% are singletons. This CDR3 region has 19 residues. Germline-derived CDR1 and CDR2 are MDHEN and SYDVKM.

Source material: a population of CD138-negative cells sorted from bone marrow. This sequence joins TRBV28 and TRBJ2-4; D is perhaps TRBD2 (5 bases). The TCR sequence derives from a donor at least 40 years old with multiple myeloma. The CDR3 nucleotides are TGTACCAGCAGTTTTTGGTCCGGGAAGACCCCGCTAGCCAAAAACATTCAGTACTTC. Translating gives CTSSFWSGKTPLAKNIQYF.